This TCR beta chain was retrieved from a study of T cells in Graves' hyperthyroidism and ophthalmopathy. The study's findings and limits: Progression to ophthalmopathy was predicted a median of approximately 6.4 months early.

Concerning this clonotype itself: As yet, its antigen is unknown.

It was RNA transcripts that yielded the amplified TCR beta CDR3 regions. First-round RT-PCR with HTBI primers amplified the TCR CDR3 region. TCRdb redid the calling of the multiplex PCR reads with MiXCR, one entry per CDR3 protein. Among 650,000 to 800,000 distinct CDR3 sequences listed, roughly 46% were seen once. The receptor was isolated from an adult man with Graves' disease, either hyperthyroidism or ophthalmopathy (not recorded which). The sequenced sample consisted of peripheral blood or thyroid tissue (not recorded which).

The CDR3 loop reads CSAVGSGSPYEQYF. In nucleotides, the CDR3 is TGCAGTGCTGTGGGTAGCGGGAGTCCCTACGAGCAGTACTTC. The chain recombines TRBV20-1 with TRBJ2-7, with 9 positions matching TRBD2. CDR1 is DFQATT and CDR2 is SNEGSKA in the germline V gene (reference sequence). This CDR3 contains 14 residues. V trimming: 5 bases; J trimming: 2 bases; junction bases outside the gene matches: 7.